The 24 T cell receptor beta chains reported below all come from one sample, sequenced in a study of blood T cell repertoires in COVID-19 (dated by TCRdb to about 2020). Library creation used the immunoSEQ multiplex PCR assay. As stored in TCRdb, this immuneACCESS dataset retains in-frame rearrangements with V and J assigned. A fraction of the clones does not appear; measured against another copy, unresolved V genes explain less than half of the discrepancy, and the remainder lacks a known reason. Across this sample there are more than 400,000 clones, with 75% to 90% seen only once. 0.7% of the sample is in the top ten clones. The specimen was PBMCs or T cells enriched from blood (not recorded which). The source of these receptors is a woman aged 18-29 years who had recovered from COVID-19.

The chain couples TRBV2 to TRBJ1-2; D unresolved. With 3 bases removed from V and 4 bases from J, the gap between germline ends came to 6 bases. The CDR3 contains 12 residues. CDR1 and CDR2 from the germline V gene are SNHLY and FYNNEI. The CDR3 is CASSDRRYGYTF. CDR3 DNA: TGTGCCAGCAGTGACAGGCGCTATGGCTACACCTTC.

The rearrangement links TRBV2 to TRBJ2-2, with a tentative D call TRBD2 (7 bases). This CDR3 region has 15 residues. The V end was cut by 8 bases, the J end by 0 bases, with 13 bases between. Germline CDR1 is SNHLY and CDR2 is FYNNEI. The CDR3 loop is CASHTGGPNTGELFF. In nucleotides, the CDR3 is TGTGCCAGCCATACGGGGGGCCCGAACACCGGGGAGCTGTTTTTT.

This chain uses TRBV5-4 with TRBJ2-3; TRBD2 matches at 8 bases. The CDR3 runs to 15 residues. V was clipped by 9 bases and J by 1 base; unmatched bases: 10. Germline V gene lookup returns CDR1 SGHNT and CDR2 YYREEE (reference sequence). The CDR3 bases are TGTGCCACTGGAATTCCACTAGCGGGCACAGATACGCAGTATTTT. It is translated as CATGIPLAGTDTQYF. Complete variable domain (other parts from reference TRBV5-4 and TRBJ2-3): ETGVTQSPTHLIKTRGQQVTLRCSSQSGHNTVSWYQQALGQGPQFIFQYYREEENGRGNFPPRFSGLQFPNYSSELNVNALELDDSALYLCATGIPLAGTDTQYFGPGTRLTVL.

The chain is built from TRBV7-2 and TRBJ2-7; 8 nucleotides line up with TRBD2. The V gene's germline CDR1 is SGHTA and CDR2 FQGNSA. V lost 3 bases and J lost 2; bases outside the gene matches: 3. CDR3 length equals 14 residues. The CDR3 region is CASSFGGATYEQYF. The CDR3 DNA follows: TGTGCCAGCAGCTTCGGGGGGGCCACCTACGAGCAGTACTTC.

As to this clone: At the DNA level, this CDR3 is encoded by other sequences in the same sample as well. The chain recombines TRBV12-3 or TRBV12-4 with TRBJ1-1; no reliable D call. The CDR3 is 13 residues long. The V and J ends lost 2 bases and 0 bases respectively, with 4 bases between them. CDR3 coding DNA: TGTGCCAGCAGTTTACTCTTGAACACTGAAGCTTTCTTT. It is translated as CASSLLLNTEAFF.

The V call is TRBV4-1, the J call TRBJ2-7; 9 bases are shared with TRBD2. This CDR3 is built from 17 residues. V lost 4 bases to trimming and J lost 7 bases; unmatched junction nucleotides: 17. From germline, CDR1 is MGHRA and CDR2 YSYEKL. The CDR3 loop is CASSRQNLAGPAGEQYF. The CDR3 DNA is TGCGCCAGCAGCCGCCAGAATCTAGCGGGGCCGGCGGGGGAGCAGTACTTC.

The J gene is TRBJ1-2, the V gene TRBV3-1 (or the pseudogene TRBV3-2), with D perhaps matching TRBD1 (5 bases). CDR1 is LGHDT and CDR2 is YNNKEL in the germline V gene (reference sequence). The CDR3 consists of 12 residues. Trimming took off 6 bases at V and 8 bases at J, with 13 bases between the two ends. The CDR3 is CASRGGAGGYTF. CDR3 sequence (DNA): TGTGCCAGCAGGGGAGGGGCGGGCGGCTACACCTTC.

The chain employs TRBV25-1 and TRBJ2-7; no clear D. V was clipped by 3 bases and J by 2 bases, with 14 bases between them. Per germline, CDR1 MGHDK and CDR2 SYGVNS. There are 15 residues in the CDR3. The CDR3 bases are TGTGCCAGCAGTGACGGTTCTCGACATCCCTACGAGCAGTACTTC. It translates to CASSDGSRHPYEQYF.

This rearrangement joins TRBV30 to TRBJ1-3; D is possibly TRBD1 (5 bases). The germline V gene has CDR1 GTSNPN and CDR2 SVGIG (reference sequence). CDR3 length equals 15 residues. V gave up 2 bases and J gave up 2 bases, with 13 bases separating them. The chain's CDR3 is CAWSRGQNPGNTIYF. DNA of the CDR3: TGTGCCTGGAGTAGGGGTCAAAACCCTGGAAACACCATATATTTT.

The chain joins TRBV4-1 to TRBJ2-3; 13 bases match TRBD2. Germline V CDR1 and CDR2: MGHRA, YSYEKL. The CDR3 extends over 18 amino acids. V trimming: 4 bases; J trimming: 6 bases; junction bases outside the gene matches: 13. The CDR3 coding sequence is TGCGCCAGCAGCCTCCTACCCGGGACTAGCGGGGCATGGGATACGCAGTATTTT. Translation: CASSLLPGTSGAWDTQYF.

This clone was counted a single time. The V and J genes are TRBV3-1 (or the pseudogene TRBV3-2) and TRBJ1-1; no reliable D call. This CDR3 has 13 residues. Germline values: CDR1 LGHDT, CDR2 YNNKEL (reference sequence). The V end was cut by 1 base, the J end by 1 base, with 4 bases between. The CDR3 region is CASSQGPNTEAFF. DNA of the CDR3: TGTGCCAGCAGCCAAGGGCCGAACACTGAAGCTTTCTTT.

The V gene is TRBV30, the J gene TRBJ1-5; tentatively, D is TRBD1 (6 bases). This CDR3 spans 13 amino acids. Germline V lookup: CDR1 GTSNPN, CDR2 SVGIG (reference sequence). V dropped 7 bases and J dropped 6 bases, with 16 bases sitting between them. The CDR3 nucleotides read TGTGCCTCGCGAGGGGGGGCAGGTCAGCCCCAGCATTTT. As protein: CASRGGAGQPQHF.

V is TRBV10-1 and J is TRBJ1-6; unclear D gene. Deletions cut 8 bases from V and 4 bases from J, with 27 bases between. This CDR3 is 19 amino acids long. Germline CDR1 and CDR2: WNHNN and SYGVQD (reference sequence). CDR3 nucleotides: TGCGCCAGCCACGGGTATGGGTGGCCCCTGAATCCTTATAATTCACCCCTCCACTTT. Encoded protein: CASHGYGWPLNPYNSPLHF.

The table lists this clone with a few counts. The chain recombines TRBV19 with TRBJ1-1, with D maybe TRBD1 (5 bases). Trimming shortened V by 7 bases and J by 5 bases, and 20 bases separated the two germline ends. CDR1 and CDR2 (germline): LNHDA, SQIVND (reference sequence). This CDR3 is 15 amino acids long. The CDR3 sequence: CASKTVPGEPTEAFF. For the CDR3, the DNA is TGTGCCAGTAAGACGGTACCGGGGGAACCGACTGAAGCTTTCTTT. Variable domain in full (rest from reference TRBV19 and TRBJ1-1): DGGITQSPKYLFRKEGQNVTLSCEQNLNHDAMYWYRQDPGQGLRLIYYSQIVNDFQKGDIAEGYSVSREKKESFPLTVTSAQKNPTAFYLCASKTVPGEPTEAFFGQGTRLTVV.

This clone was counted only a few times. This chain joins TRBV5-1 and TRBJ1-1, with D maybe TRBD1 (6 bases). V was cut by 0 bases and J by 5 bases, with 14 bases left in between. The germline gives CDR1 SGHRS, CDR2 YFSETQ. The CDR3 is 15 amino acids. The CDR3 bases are TGCGCCAGCAGCTTGGAAGGGGGTTGGGAAACTGAAGCTTTCTTT. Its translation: CASSLEGGWETEAFF. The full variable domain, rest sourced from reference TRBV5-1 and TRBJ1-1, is KAGVTQTPRYLIKTRGQQVTLSCSPISGHRSVSWYQQTPGQGLQFLFEYFSETQRNKGNFPGRFSGRQFSNSRSEMNVSTLELGDSALYLCASSLEGGWETEAFFGQGTRLTVV.

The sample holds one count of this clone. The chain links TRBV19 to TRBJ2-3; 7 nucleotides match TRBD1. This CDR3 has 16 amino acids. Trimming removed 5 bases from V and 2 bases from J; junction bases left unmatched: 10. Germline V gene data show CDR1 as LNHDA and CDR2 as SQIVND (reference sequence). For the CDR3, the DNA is TGTGCCAGTAGTCCCCGGCGCAGGGGGTCCACAGATACGCAGTATTTT. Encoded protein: CASSPRRRGSTDTQYF.

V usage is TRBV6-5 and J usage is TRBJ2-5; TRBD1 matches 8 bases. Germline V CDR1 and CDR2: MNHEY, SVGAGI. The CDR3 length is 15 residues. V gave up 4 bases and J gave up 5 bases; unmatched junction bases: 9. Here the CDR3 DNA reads TGTGCCAGCAGTTCCACAGGGGGGTCCCTGGAGACCCAGTACTTC. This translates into CASSSTGGSLETQYF.

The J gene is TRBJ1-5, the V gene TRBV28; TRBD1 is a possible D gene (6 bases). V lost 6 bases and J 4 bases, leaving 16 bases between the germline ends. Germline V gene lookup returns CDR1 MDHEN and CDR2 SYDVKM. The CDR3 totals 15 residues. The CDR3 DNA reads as TGTGCCAGCAGCCGAACCGGGACATCAAATCAGCCCCAGCATTTT. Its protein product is CASSRTGTSNQPQHF.

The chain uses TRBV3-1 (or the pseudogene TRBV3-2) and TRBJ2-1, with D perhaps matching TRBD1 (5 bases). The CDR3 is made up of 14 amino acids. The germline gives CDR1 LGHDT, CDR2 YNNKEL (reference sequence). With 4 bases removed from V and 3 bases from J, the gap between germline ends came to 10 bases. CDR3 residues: CASSLRDGYNEQFF. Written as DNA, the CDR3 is TGTGCCAGCAGCCTCAGGGATGGCTACAATGAGCAGTTCTTC.

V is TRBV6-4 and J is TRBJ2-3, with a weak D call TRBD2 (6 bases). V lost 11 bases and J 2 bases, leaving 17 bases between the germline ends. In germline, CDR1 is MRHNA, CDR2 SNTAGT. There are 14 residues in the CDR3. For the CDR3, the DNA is TGTGCCGGTTCTCCGGGACTTCACACAGATACGCAGTATTTT. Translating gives CAGSPGLHTDTQYF.

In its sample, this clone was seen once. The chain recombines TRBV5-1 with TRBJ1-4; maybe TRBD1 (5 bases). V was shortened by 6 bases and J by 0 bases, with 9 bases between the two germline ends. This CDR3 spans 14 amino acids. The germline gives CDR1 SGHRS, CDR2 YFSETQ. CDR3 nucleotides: TGCGCCAGCAACGGGGGTGCAACTAATGAAAAACTGTTTTTT. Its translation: CASNGGATNEKLFF.

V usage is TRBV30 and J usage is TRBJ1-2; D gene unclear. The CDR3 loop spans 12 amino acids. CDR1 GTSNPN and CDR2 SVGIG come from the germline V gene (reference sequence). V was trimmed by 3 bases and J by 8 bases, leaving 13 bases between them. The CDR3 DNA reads TGTGCCTGGAGAGTAGGGAGGCGCGGCTACACCTTC. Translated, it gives CAWRVGRRGYTF.

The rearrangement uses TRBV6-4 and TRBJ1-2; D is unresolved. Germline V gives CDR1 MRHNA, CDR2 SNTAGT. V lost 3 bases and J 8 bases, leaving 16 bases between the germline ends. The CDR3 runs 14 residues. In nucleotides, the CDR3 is TGTGCCAGCAGTGAGAGTGCGGGGAGAGGGGGCTACACCTTC. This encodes CASSESAGRGGYTF.

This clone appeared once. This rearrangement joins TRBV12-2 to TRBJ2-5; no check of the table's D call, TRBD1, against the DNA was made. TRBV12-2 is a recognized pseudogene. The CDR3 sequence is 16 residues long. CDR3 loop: CASRLSPKARKETQYF. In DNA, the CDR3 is TGTGCAAGTCGCCTCTCCCCCAAGGCCAGGAAAGAGACCCAGTACTTC.